The TCR beta chain under discussion was sequenced for a study of T cell changes during pregnancy in multiple sclerosis. This CDR3 region has 13 residues. Germline CDR1 MNHEY, CDR2 SVGAGI. With 2 bases removed from V and 1 base from J, the gap between germline ends came to 5 bases. Generated by immunoSEQ multiplex PCR, the TCRdb table keeps only in-frame clones and is missing some. The table lists about 68,000 clones, 90% to 95% of them singletons. The chain couples TRBV6-5 to TRBJ1-1; D remains ambiguous. The sample was peripheral blood, taken in the second trimester of pregnancy. The receptor was derived from a female donor in good health, enrolled as a control in a pregnancy study. The CDR3 coding sequence is TGTGCCAGCAGTTACCAGAAGAACACTGAAGCTTTCTTT. This gives the protein CASSYQKNTEAFF.